Listed here is a single T cell receptor (beta chain). Per the original methods: Nucleated cell counts were estimated from reference gene primer amplification. The method was immunoSEQ multiplex PCR; TCRdb's version includes in-frame clones alone and lacks a portion of them. For V, J and clone size, that table is used; D and trimming come from the DNA. Of about 76,000 clones in the sample, approximately 86% were seen once. Germline-derived CDR1 and CDR2 are SNHLY and FYNNEI. The CDR3 runs to 15 residues. Trimming took off 4 bases at V and 4 bases at J, with 14 bases between the two ends. This entry is derived from a study of blood T cell repertoires in COVID-19. Looking at the study overall: Spain, Italy and the United States supplied samples that represented acute and convalescent COVID-19. The analysed material was cDNA or gDNA that came from T cells, B-cell-depleted T cells, or PBMCs.

Sequencing used peripheral blood. The receptor's source is a human donor in a cohort sampled during active COVID-19. The chain links TRBV2 to TRBJ1-5, with a weak D call TRBD1 (6 bases). The CDR3 spells CASSGDMAGNQPQHF. DNA of the CDR3: TGTGCCAGCAGTGGGGACATGGCCGGGAATCAGCCCCAGCATTTT.